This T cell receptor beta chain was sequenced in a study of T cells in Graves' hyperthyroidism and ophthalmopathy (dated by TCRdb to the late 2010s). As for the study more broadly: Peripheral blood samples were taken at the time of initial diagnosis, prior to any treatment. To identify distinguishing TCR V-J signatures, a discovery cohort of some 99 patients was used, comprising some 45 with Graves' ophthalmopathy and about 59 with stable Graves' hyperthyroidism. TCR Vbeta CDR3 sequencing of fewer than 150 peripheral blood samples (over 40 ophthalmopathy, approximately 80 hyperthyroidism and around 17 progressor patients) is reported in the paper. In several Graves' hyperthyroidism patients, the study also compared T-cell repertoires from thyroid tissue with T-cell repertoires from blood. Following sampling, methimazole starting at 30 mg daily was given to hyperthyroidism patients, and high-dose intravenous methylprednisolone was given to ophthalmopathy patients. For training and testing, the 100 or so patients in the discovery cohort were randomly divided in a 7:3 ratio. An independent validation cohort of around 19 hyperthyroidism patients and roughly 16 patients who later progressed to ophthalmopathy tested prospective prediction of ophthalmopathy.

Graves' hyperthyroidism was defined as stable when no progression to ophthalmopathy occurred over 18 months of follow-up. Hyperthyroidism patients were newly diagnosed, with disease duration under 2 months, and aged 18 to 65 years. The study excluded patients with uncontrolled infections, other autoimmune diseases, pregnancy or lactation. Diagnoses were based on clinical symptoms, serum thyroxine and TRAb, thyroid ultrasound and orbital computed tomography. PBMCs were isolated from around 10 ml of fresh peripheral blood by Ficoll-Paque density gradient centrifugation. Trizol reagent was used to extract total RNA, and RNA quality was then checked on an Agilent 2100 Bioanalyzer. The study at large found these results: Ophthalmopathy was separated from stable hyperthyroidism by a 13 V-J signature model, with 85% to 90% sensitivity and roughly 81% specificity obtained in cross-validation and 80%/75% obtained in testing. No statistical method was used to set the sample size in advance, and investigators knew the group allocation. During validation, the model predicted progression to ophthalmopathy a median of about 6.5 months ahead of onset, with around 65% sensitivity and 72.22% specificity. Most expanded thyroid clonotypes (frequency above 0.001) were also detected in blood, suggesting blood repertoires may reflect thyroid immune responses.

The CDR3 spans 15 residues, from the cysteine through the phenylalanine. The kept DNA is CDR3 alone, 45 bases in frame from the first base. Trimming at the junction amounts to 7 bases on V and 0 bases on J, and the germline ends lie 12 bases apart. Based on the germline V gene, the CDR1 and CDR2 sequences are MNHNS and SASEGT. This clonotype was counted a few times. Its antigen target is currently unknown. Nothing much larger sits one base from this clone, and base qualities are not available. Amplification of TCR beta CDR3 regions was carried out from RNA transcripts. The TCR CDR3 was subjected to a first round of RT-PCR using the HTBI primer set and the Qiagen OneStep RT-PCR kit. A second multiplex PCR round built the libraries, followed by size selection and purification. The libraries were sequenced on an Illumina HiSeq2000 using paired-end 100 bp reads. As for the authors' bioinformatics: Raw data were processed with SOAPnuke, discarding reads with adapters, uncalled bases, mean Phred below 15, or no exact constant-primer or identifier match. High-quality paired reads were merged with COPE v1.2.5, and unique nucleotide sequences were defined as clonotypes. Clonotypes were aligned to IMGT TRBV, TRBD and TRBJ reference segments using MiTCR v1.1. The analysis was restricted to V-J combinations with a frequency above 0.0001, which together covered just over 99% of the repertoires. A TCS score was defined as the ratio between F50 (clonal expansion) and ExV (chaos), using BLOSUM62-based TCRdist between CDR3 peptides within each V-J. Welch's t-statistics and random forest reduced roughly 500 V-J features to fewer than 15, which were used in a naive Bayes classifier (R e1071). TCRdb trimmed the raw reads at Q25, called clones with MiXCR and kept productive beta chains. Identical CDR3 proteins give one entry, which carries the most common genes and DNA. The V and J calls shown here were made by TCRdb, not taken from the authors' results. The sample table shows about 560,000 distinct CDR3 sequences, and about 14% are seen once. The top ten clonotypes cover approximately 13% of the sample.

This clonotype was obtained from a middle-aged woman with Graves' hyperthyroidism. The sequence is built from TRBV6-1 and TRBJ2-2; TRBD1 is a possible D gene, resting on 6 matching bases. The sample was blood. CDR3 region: CASKPGHANTGELFF. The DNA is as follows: TGTGCCAGCAAACCGGGACACGCGAACACCGGGGAGCTGTTTTTT.